Included here is one T cell receptor (beta chain) sequence, with context. Its antigen is still unknown. One end of the junction varies from germline; a read error may be responsible. The sample originates from a study of T cells in Graves' hyperthyroidism and ophthalmopathy. Findings and caveats of the study: For ophthalmopathy, model prediction preceded onset by a median roughly 6.2 months. A model using 13 V-J features told ophthalmopathy apart from stable hyperthyroidism.

Researchers took RNA transcripts and amplified the TCR beta CDR3 regions from them. With the HTBI primer set, the TCR CDR3 went through a first round of RT-PCR. TCRdb passed the multiplex PCR reads through MiXCR, listing each CDR3 protein once. Seen here are 300,000 to 450,000 distinct CDR3 sequences, 15% to 18% observed once, and the top ten hold about a quarter. The study enrolled patients aged 18 to 65 with newly diagnosed hyperthyroidism of under 2 months' duration. Sample: blood. The sequence came from a young woman with Graves' hyperthyroidism that later progressed to Graves' ophthalmopathy.

The CDR3 protein is CASTYAGTGNADTQYF. In DNA, the CDR3 is TGTGCCAGCACTTACGCCGGGACAGGGAACGCAGATACGCAGTATTTT. The rearrangement links TRBV6-2 or TRBV6-3 to TRBJ2-3, with 9 bases fitting TRBD1. The V gene's germline CDR1 is MNHEY and CDR2 SVGEGT. CDR3 size: 16 residues.